What follows describes a single T cell receptor (beta chain). These data originate in a study of blood T cell repertoires in COVID-19. Turning to the study itself: Material from acute and convalescent COVID-19 was sourced from the United States, Italy and Spain. Sample material is recorded as cDNA or gDNA derived from T cells, B-cell-depleted T cells, or PBMCs.

Patients of the Seattle cohort, enrolled during active infection, were followed longitudinally. The germline gives CDR1 SGDLS, CDR2 YYNGEE. V lost 0 bases, J lost 7 bases, and 16 bases lay in between. CDR3 length: 16 residues. Per the authors' pipeline: Estimated nucleated cell counts came from reference gene primer amplification. Produced via immunoSEQ multiplex PCR; TCRdb's table is partial and in-frame only. V and J calls and clone size are as listed in that table; D and trimming were resolved from the DNA. The repertoire has under 250,000 clones, around nine tenths of them found once; the top ten carry roughly a sixth.

The chain recombines TRBV9 with TRBJ1-4, with D maybe TRBD1 (6 bases). The clonotype originates from a man between 45 and 60 years old with COVID-19, enrolled during active disease. Material: peripheral blood. CDR3 coding DNA: TGTGCCAGCAGCGTAGGGGCATCAGGGGTGGGTGAAAAACTGTTTTTT. It yields the protein CASSVGASGVGEKLFF. Full variable domain (rest looked up from reference TRBV9 and TRBJ1-4): DSGVTQTPKHLITATGQRVTLRCSPRSGDLSVYWYQQSLDQGLQFLIQYYNGEERAKGNILERFSAQQFPDLHSELNLSSLELGDSALYFCASSVGASGVGEKLFFGSGTQLSVL.